This T cell receptor (beta chain) was captured in a study of graft-versus-host responses after intestinal transplantation (dated by TCRdb to the early 2020s). As for the study more broadly: Recipients received multivisceral, liver-intestinal, or isolated intestinal transplants. A cohort of under 30 intestinal transplant recipients, including one retransplant, was enrolled, and 3 patients lacking pretransplant specimens were excluded. Anti-thymocyte globulin induction was given to all recipients, followed by maintenance tacrolimus and steroids for approximately three years. To identify alloreactive clones, pre-transplant mixed lymphocyte reaction products were sequenced and compared with unstimulated pre-transplant donor and recipient T cells. Rather than going through the commercial service, samples from three later patients were sequenced in-house on an Illumina MiSeq and processed with MiXCR. A peak of at least 4% donor T cells among recipient peripheral blood mononuclear cells was the definition used for donor T cell macrochimerism. Bulk TCR-beta CDR3 sequencing was used to track graft-versus-host and host-versus-graft alloreactive T cell clones in the graft, circulation and bone marrow after intestinal transplantation.

Preparation of the library involved the immunoSEQ multiplex PCR assay. For most patients, genomic DNA was isolated with the Qiagen DNeasy Blood and Tissue Kit and shipped frozen to Adaptive Biotechnologies for TCR sequencing. For most patients, genomic DNA was subjected to high-throughput TCR-beta CDR3 sequencing by Adaptive Biotechnologies. In the source study's methods: TCR sequencing data for more than 15 patients were retrieved from Adaptive's ImmunoSEQ software; a few other patients were processed with MiXCR and VDJtools. To correct CD4 versus CD8 sorting errors, any sequence found in both subsets at a frequency ratio below 5:1 was removed. CDR3 nucleotide sequences shared between donor and recipient were removed because their origin could not be assigned. At least 2-fold expansion over unstimulated cells and a minimum CFSE-low frequency of 0.002% (template counts) or 0.001% (read counts) were required for clones to be classified as alloreactive. Clones were considered mappable if detected in sequenced pre-transplant spleen, lymph node, or MLR CFSE-low populations of the donor or recipient. Cumulative frequency of alloreactive clones was calculated as a percentage of all sequences weighted by copy number. The immuneACCESS repertoire file appears here via TCRdb, limited to in-frame rearrangements. These files lack a portion of the clones; in checked studies, under half of the deficit traces to unresolved V genes, and the cause of the others is not known. V and J calls and clone size come straight from that table; D and trimming were deduced from the DNA. This sample comprises about 100,000 clones, roughly 87% of them detected only once. The ten largest make up over 0.75% of the sample.

Turning to this clone: Its antigen has not been determined. Base-call qualities are not available, and no considerably larger clone is one nucleotide away.

Broad study findings and their caveats: Conclusions were limited by the relatively low number and heterogeneity of intestinal transplant patients. In the allografts of patients with donor T cell macrochimerism, GvH to HvG T cell clonal ratios were high. Early after transplant, peak levels of circulating GvH clones were found to be associated with declines in HvG clones. GvH clones were detected in recipient bone marrow, and some appeared earlier in ileal mucosa or blood, consistent with an intestinal mucosal origin.

Counted from cysteine to phenylalanine, this CDR3 has 15 amino acids. The CDR3 DNA has 45 bases and is translated from base 1. The junction shows trimming of 4 bases on V and 0 bases on J, plus 13 bases between the germline ends. The germline V gene (reference sequence) gives CDR1 as LNHDA and CDR2 as SQIVND. The time point label, read with the paper, signifies: cells obtained before transplantation from donor or recipient. CD3+CD4+ and CD3+CD8+ populations were FACS-sorted from unstimulated pre-transplant donor and recipient cells taken from spleen or lymph nodes. The sequence is built from TRBV19 and TRBJ2-7; tentative D gene TRBD1, with 6 bases matching. The receptor's source is a human donor who was the organ donor for an intestinal transplant. The material sequenced was unstimulated CD4+ T cells sorted from spleen or lymph node cells, taken before transplant. CDR3 protein: CASSKQGLSSYEQYF. The DNA sequence is TGTGCCAGTAGTAAACAGGGTCTATCCTCCTACGAGCAGTACTTC.